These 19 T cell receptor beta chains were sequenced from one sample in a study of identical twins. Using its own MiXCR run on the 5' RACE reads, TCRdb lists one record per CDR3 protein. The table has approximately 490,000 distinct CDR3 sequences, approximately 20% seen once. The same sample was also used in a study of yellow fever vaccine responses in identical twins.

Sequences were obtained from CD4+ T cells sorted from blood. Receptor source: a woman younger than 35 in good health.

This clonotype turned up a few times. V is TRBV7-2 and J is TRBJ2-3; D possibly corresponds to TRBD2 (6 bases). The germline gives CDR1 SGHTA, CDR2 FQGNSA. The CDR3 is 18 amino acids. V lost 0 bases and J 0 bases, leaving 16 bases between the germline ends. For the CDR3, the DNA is TGTGCCAGCAGCTTAGCGTCCCGACTAGTCCTGAGCACAGATACGCAGTATTTT. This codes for CASSLASRLVLSTDTQYF.

The chain's CDR3 is CSARDGTSGVQYF. CDR3 nucleotides: TGCAGTGCTAGAGATGGGACTAGCGGGGTGCAGTATTTT. The chain couples TRBV20-1 to TRBJ2-3, with 13 bases that match TRBD2. Germline trimming cut 0 bases from V and 11 bases from J; bases unmatched to any gene: 2. The CDR3 is made up of 13 amino acids. CDR1 and CDR2 from the germline V gene are DFQATT and SNEGSKA (reference sequence).

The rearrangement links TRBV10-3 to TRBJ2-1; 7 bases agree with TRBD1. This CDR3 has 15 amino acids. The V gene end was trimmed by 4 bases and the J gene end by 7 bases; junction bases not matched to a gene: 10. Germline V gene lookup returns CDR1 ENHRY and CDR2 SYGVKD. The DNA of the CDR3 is TGTGCCATCAGTGCCGCTAGACAGGGTGGAAATGAGCAGTTCTTC. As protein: CAISAARQGGNEQFF.

The CDR3 nucleotides are TGTGCCAGCAGAAAATTGACAGGCTCCAGCTCCTACAATGAGCAGTTCTTC. It encodes CASRKLTGSSSYNEQFF. The chain links TRBV6-1 to TRBJ2-1; tentative D call: TRBD1 (6 bases). V shed 6 bases and J shed 0 bases, with 18 bases lying between them. The CDR3 is 17 residues long. Germline V gene sequence: CDR1 MNHNS, CDR2 SASEGT.

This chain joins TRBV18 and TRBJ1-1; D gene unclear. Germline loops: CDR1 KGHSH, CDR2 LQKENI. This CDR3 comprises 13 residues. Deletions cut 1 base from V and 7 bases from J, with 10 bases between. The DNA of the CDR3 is TGTGCCAGCTCACCACGATCTTGGGGTGAAGCTTTCTTT. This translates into CASSPRSWGEAFF.

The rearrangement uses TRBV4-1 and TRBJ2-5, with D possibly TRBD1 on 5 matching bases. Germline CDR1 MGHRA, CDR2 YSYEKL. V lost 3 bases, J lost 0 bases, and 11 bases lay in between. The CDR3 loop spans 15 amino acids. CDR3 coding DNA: TGCGCCAGCAGCCAGGACGGACACTACCAAGAGACCCAGTACTTC. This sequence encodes CASSQDGHYQETQYF.

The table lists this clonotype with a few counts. CDR3 loop: CASSYSGTSRSEQFF. CDR3 nucleotide sequence: TGTGCCAGCAGCTACTCCGGGACTAGTCGCAGTGAGCAGTTCTTC. This chain joins TRBV7-2 and TRBJ2-1; TRBD2 aligns across 8 bases. Unmatched junction bases numbered 11, after V lost 4 bases and J lost 9 bases. Germline V CDR1 and CDR2: SGHTA, FQGNSA. The CDR3 has 15 residues.

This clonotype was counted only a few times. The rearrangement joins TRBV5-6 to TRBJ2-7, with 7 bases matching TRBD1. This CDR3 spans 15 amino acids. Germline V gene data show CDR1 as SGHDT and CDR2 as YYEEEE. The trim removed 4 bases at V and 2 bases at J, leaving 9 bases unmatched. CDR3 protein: CASSHLYRGTYEQYF. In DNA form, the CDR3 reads TGTGCCAGCAGCCATTTATACAGGGGAACCTACGAGCAGTACTTC.

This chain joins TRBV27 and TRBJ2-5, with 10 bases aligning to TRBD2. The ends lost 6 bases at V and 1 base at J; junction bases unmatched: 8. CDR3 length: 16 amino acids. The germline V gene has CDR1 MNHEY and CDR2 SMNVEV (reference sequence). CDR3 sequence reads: CASSKRVAGGQETQYF. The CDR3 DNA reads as TGTGCCAGCAGCAAGAGGGTAGCGGGGGGCCAAGAGACCCAGTACTTC.

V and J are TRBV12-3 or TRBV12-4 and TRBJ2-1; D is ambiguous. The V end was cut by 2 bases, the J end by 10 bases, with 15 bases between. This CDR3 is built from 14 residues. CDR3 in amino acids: CASSLTPIEAEQFF. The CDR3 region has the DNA TGTGCCAGCAGTTTAACCCCGATTGAGGCCGAGCAGTTCTTC.

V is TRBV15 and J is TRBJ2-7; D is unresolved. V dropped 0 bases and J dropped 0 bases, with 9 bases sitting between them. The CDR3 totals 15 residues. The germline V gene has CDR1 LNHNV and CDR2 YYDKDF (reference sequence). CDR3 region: CATSRDVGYSYEQYF. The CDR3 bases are TGTGCCACCAGCAGAGATGTGGGTTACTCCTACGAGCAGTACTTC. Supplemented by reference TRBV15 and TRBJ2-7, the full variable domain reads DAMVIQNPRYQVTQFGKPVTLSCSQTLNHNVMYWYQQKSSQAPKLLFHYYDKDFNNEADTPDNFQSRRPNTSFCFLDIRSPGLGDTAMYLCATSRDVGYSYEQYFGPGTRLTVT.

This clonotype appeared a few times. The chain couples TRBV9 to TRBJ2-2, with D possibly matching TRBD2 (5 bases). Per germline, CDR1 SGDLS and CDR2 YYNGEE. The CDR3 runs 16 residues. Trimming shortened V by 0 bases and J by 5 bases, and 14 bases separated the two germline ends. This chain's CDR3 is CASSVEGGLLTGELFF. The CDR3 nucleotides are TGTGCCAGCAGCGTAGAGGGCGGACTTCTAACCGGGGAGCTGTTTTTT.

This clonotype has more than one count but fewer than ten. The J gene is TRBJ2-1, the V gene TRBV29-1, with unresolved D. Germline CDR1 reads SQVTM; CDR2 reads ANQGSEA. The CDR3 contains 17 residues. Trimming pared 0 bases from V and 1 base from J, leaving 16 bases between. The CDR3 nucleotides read TGCAGCGTTGAAGACCCGGACGCCGTAAATTCCTACAATGAGCAGTTCTTC. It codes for CSVEDPDAVNSYNEQFF.

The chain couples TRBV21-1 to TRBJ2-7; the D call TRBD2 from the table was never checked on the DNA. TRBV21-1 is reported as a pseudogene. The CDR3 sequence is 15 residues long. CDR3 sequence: CASSKGASGSYEQYF. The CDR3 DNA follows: TGTGCCAGCAGCAAAGGTGCTAGCGGGAGCTACGAGCAGTACTTC.

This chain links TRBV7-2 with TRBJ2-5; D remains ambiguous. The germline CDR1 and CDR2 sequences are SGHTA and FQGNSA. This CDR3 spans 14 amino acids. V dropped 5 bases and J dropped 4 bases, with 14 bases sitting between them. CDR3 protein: CASSPEGYRETQYF. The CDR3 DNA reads TGTGCCAGCAGCCCCGAAGGGTACCGAGAGACCCAGTACTTC.

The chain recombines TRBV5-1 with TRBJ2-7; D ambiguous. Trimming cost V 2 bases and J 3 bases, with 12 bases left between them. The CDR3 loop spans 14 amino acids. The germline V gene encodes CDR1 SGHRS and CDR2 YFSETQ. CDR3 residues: CASSFEAGLYEQYF. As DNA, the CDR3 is TGCGCCAGCAGCTTTGAGGCAGGTCTCTACGAGCAGTACTTC.

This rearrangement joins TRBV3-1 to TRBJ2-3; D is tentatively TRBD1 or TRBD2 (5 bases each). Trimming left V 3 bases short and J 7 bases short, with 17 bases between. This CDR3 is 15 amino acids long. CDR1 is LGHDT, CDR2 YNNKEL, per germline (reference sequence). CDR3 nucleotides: TGTGCCAGCAGCCATCCTCTAAGAGGGGCTTATACGCAGTATTTT. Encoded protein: CASSHPLRGAYTQYF.

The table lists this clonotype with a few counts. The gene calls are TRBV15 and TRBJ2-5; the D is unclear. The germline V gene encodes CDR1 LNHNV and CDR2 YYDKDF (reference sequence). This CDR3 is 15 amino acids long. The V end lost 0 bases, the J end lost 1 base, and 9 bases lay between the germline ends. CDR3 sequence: CATSRDPAPQETQYF. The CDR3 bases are TGTGCCACCAGCAGAGATCCAGCACCCCAAGAGACCCAGTACTTC. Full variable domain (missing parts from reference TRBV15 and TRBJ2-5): DAMVIQNPRYQVTQFGKPVTLSCSQTLNHNVMYWYQQKSSQAPKLLFHYYDKDFNNEADTPDNFQSRRPNTSFCFLDIRSPGLGDTAMYLCATSRDPAPQETQYFGPGTRLLVL.

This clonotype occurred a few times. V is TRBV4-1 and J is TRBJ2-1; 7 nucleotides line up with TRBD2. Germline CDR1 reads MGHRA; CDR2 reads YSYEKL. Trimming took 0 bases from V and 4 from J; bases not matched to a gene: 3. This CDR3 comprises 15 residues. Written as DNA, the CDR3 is TGCGCCAGCAGCCAAGATAGGGAGGGGTACAATGAGCAGTTCTTC. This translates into CASSQDREGYNEQFF.